This TCR beta chain was profiled in a study of blood T cell repertoires in COVID-19. V lost 0 bases to trimming and J lost 7 bases, with 16 bases between them. Germline CDR1 LNHDA, CDR2 SQIVND (reference sequence). The CDR3 extends over 16 amino acids. Measured with immunoSEQ multiplex PCR; TCRdb has only the in-frame clones, and not every one. Of around 40,000 clones in the sample, 92% were seen once. J is TRBJ2-1 and V is TRBV19; weak D call: TRBD2 (6 bases). The source is a human donor in a cohort sampled during active COVID-19. The specimen sequenced was peripheral blood. CDR3 nucleotides: TGTGCCAGTAGTATAGATGGGGTAGGGGCGGGGAATGAGCAGTTCTTC. It specifies CASSIDGVGAGNEQFF.